The 10 T cell receptor beta chains in this list originate from one sample, sequenced in a study of T cells expressing NK-cell markers. TCRdb reprocessed the 5' RACE reads, keeping one entry per CDR3 protein, no DNA. The sample table includes 550,000 or so distinct CDR3 sequences. The sequenced sample consisted of blood T cells: a sorted CD56 or NKG2C T cell subset, CD4+ or CD8+ T cells, or bulk PBMC T cells (not recorded which). The receptors here all came from a young man in good health.

The chain uses TRBV19 and TRBJ2-1; the D call from TCRdb, TRBD2, cannot be confirmed without DNA. There are 18 residues in the CDR3. CDR1 is LNHDA and CDR2 is SQIVND in the germline V gene (reference sequence). The CDR3 reads CASSILGGERSNYNEQFF. Full variable domain (missing parts from reference TRBV19 and TRBJ2-1): DGGITQSPKYLFRKEGQNVTLSCEQNLNHDAMYWYRQDPGQGLRLIYYSQIVNDFQKGDIAEGYSVSREKKESFPLTVTSAQKNPTAFYLCASSILGGERSNYNEQFFGPGTRLTVL.

The V call is TRBV11-2, the J call TRBJ2-2; TCRdb names TRBD1, which stays unverified in the absence of DNA. Germline lookup yields CDR1 SGHAT and CDR2 FQNNGV. The CDR3 runs to 18 residues. The CDR3 region is CASSFGVRGQTNTGELFF.

The chain joins TRBV7-9 to TRBJ2-3. The CDR3 contains 14 residues. Germline V gives CDR1 SEHNR, CDR2 FQNEAQ (reference sequence). The CDR3 is CASSGLLGTDTQYF.

The chain combines TRBV25-1 with TRBJ1-6; the D call from TCRdb, TRBD1, cannot be confirmed without DNA. In germline, CDR1 is MGHDK, CDR2 SYGVNS. This CDR3 comprises 15 residues. CDR3 sequence reads: CASSEFRQGGSPLHF.

The rearrangement uses TRBV6-2 or TRBV6-3 and TRBJ2-1; TCRdb designates TRBD1, a call that cannot be tested without DNA. The V gene's germline CDR1 is MNHEY and CDR2 SVGEGT. The CDR3 is 17 residues long. The CDR3 is CASSYPKQGWGYNEQFF.

The chain uses TRBV4-1 and TRBJ2-1; TCRdb gives TRBD2 as the D gene, but with no DNA this cannot be confirmed. Looked up from germline, CDR1 is MGHRA and CDR2 is YSYEKL. This CDR3 contains 16 residues. CDR3 protein: CASSQDAGPYSNEQFF.

The chain couples TRBV7-2 to TRBJ2-5. Germline V gene sequence: CDR1 SGHTA, CDR2 FQGNSA. The CDR3 runs 15 residues. The CDR3 protein is CASSFHRAEVVTQYF.

CDR3 amino acids: CASSRTTGFNEQFF. The V and J genes are TRBV18 and TRBJ2-1; TCRdb's D call, TRBD1, is unchecked because there is no DNA. Germline V gives CDR1 KGHSH, CDR2 LQKENI. This CDR3 is 14 amino acids long.

This chain links TRBV24-1 with TRBJ1-5; the D gene TCRdb calls, TRBD1, cannot be checked with no DNA. Germline V gene lookup returns CDR1 KGHDR and CDR2 SFDVKD. The CDR3 runs to 13 residues. CDR3 residues: CATRDSPNQPQHF.

The chain joins TRBV6-2 or TRBV6-3 to TRBJ2-1. Per the germline V gene, CDR1 is MNHEY and CDR2 is SVGEGT. CDR3 size: 12 residues. The CDR3 loop is CASTATNGEQFF.